This entry describes one TCR beta chain. Its antigen remains unknown. Naive, central memory, regulatory and stem cell-like memory cells within the CD4+ compartment were sorted using CD45RO/CCR7/CD25/CD127/CD95/CD27. The sequenced template was cDNA made from the entire isolated RNA. The table came from immunoSEQ multiplex PCR; TCRdb's copy has only in-frame clones and leaves some out. This sample has 35,000 to 45,000 clones, with 60% to 75% found just once. This entry comes from a study of beta chain features in type 1 diabetes. Overall study findings and caveats: Shorter TCRB CDR3s, moderately but significantly so, marked every one of the four CD4+ subsets in Type 1 diabetes patients.

Sequenced: Tregs from blood. The receptor comes from a man aged 30 to 39 with type 1 diabetes. Some clones in this sample may be carry-over from other donors' samples.

This CDR3 reads CASSVRQGEKLFF. The CDR3 DNA sequence: TGTGCCAGCAGCGTCCGACAGGGTGAAAAACTGTTTTTT. The rearrangement joins TRBV9 to TRBJ1-4; 7 bases align to TRBD1. The CDR3 loop spans 13 amino acids. J was trimmed by 7 bases and V by 2 bases; bases with no gene match: 2. Germline CDR1 reads SGDLS; CDR2 reads YYNGEE.